Following are 31 T cell receptor beta chains from one sample sequenced in a study of blood T cell repertoires in COVID-19. Produced via immunoSEQ multiplex PCR; TCRdb's table is partial and in-frame only. Altogether about 270,000 clones are present, roughly nine tenths being singletons, with the ten largest covering roughly 8.5%. Material: peripheral blood. The origin of the receptors is a man aged 35 to 55 with active or convalescent COVID-19.

This clone was observed many times. V and J are TRBV5-1 and TRBJ1-1; D is unclear. This CDR3 spans 16 amino acids. Per germline, CDR1 SGHRS and CDR2 YFSETQ. The V and J ends lost 3 bases and 0 bases respectively, with 15 bases between them. CDR3 in DNA: TGCGCCAGCAGCTCGCCAACAGAATTTATGAACACTGAAGCTTTCTTT. Protein: CASSSPTEFMNTEAFF.

V usage is TRBV7-2 and J usage is TRBJ2-1, with 7 bases lining up with TRBD1. The CDR3 consists of 15 residues. The ends lost 5 bases at V and 7 bases at J; junction bases unmatched: 11. The germline V gene has CDR1 SGHTA and CDR2 FQGNSA. CDR3 nucleotides: TGTGCCAGCAGCCCAAGGGGGCGCCGTAGGAATGAGCAGTTCTTC. Its translation: CASSPRGRRRNEQFF.

The chain joins TRBV10-3 to TRBJ1-2; maybe TRBD1 (5 bases). CDR1 and CDR2 (germline): ENHRY, SYGVKD. The CDR3 runs to 16 residues. Trimming removed 2 bases from V and 4 bases from J, with 17 bases in between. CDR3 sequence (DNA): TGTGCCATCAGTGAGCTCGGGGGACTTGAACCCTATGGCTACACCTTC. Protein: CAISELGGLEPYGYTF.

V is TRBV11-2 and J is TRBJ2-5; D is unclear. CDR1 SGHAT and CDR2 FQNNGV come from the germline V gene. This CDR3 has 12 amino acids. Trimming shortened V by 2 bases and J by 5 bases, and 6 bases separated the two germline ends. The CDR3 sequence is CASSLSRETQYF. The CDR3 DNA follows: TGTGCCAGCAGCTTAAGCAGGGAGACCCAGTACTTC.

The J gene is TRBJ2-7, the V gene TRBV30, with 8 bases that match TRBD1. The CDR3 sequence is 15 residues long. The ends lost 5 bases at V and 7 bases at J; junction bases unmatched: 16. Germline V gene sequence: CDR1 GTSNPN, CDR2 SVGIG (reference sequence). CDR3 amino acids: CAWSHGGQGSREQYF. The CDR3 nucleotides read TGTGCCTGGTCTCATGGTGGACAGGGTTCGCGAGAGCAGTACTTC.

This clone was seen ten or more times. The chain couples TRBV27 to TRBJ1-2; 9 bases agree with TRBD1. This CDR3 spans 15 amino acids. Trimming cost V 2 bases and J 8 bases; bases outside gene matches: 9. Germline V gene sequence: CDR1 MNHEY, CDR2 SMNVEV (reference sequence). This CDR3 is CASSLTGGGLVGYTF. As DNA, the CDR3 is TGTGCCAGCAGTTTAACAGGGGGCGGCCTGGTGGGCTACACCTTC.

The CDR3 region has the DNA TGTGCCAGCAGCCGCCAGGGGGGCGGGAGGACTGAAGCTTTCTTT. Amino acid sequence: CASSRQGGGRTEAFF. V gene TRBV9 combines with J gene TRBJ1-1; 7 bases agree with TRBD1. The CDR3 covers 15 residues. In germline, CDR1 is SGDLS, CDR2 YYNGEE. V trimming: 4 bases; J trimming: 5 bases; junction bases outside the gene matches: 11.

The rearrangement joins TRBV2 to TRBJ2-7, with 7 bases aligning to TRBD2. The J segment lost 2 bases and the V segment lost 7 bases, leaving 17 bases of the junction unmatched. Germline-derived CDR1 and CDR2 are SNHLY and FYNNEI. The length of the CDR3 is 17 residues. This CDR3 reads CASNPEGLGGTTYEQYF. CDR3 coding DNA: TGTGCCAGCAATCCTGAGGGGCTTGGGGGGACTACCTACGAGCAGTACTTC. The full variable domain, with the rest looked up from reference TRBV2 and TRBJ2-7, is EPEVTQTPSHQVTQMGQEVILRCVPISNHLYFYWYRQILGQKVEFLVSFYNNEISEKSEIFDDQFSVERPDGSNFTLKIRSTKLEDSAMYFCASNPEGLGGTTYEQYFGPGTRLTVT.

The table lists this clone with a few counts. The V gene is TRBV27, the J gene TRBJ1-1; D perhaps matches TRBD1 (6 bases). The germline V gene has CDR1 MNHEY and CDR2 SMNVEV (reference sequence). CDR3 size: 15 residues. Trimming removed 3 bases at V and 0 bases at J, with 11 bases between. The CDR3 DNA reads TGTGCCAGCAGTTTGGACAGATTCATGAACACTGAAGCTTTCTTT. Translated: CASSLDRFMNTEAFF.

This sequence joins TRBV9 and TRBJ2-2; 9 bases align to TRBD2. The J segment lost 5 bases and the V segment lost 4 bases, leaving 6 bases of the junction unmatched. Germline V CDR1 and CDR2: SGDLS, YYNGEE. This CDR3 spans 15 amino acids. In nucleotides, the CDR3 is TGTGCCAGCAGCCCTCCCAGCGGGAGGACCGGGGAGCTGTTTTTT. This sequence encodes CASSPPSGRTGELFF.

This chain links TRBV24-1 with TRBJ2-3; 7 bases fit TRBD2. The CDR3 is made up of 14 amino acids. Per the germline V gene, CDR1 is KGHDR and CDR2 is SFDVKD. Losses at the gene ends were 4 bases for V and 5 bases for J; bases not matched to a gene: 5. The chain's CDR3 is CATSEAGARDTQYF. For the CDR3, the DNA is TGTGCCACCAGTGAGGCGGGAGCACGAGATACGCAGTATTTT.

J is TRBJ2-5 and V is TRBV28; D perhaps matches TRBD1 (6 bases). Looked up from germline, CDR1 is MDHEN and CDR2 is SYDVKM. The V and J ends lost 6 bases and 4 bases respectively, with 24 bases between them. The length of the CDR3 is 17 residues. The CDR3 DNA is TGTGCCAGCAGGGGAAACCCCGGGACGAAAGGGGGAGAGACCCAGTACTTC. This gives the protein CASRGNPGTKGGETQYF.

This clone was observed a few times. J is TRBJ2-2 and V is TRBV9; 12 bases match TRBD2. J lost 6 bases, V lost 5 bases, and 5 bases had no gene match. The CDR3 covers 15 residues. The germline gives CDR1 SGDLS, CDR2 YYNGEE. The CDR3 loop reads CASSGTSGLPGELFF. Written as DNA, the CDR3 is TGTGCCAGCAGTGGGACTAGCGGGTTACCCGGGGAGCTGTTTTTT.

The chain links TRBV9 to TRBJ2-7, with 7 bases matching TRBD1. The CDR3 length is 13 residues. V was clipped by 5 bases and J by 1 base; unmatched bases: 3. Germline V lookup: CDR1 SGDLS, CDR2 YYNGEE. The CDR3 here is CASSATGSYEQYF. In DNA form, the CDR3 reads TGTGCCAGCAGTGCGACAGGGTCCTACGAGCAGTACTTC.

The chain joins TRBV2 to TRBJ2-1; 10 nucleotides align to TRBD1. The V and J ends lost 10 bases and 4 bases, in that order; junction bases with no gene match: 4. The CDR3 has 13 amino acids. Germline V gene lookup returns CDR1 SNHLY and CDR2 FYNNEI. In DNA form, the CDR3 reads TGTGCCAACCGGGACAGGGGTTACAATGAGCAGTTCTTC. It specifies CANRDRGYNEQFF. Variable domain in full (rest from reference TRBV2 and TRBJ2-1): EPEVTQTPSHQVTQMGQEVILRCVPISNHLYFYWYRQILGQKVEFLVSFYNNEISEKSEIFDDQFSVERPDGSNFTLKIRSTKLEDSAMYFCANRDRGYNEQFFGPGTRLTVL.

J is TRBJ2-1 and V is TRBV5-4; D may be TRBD2 (6 bases). V lost 0 bases and J lost 6, with 13 bases in between. From germline, CDR1 is SGHNT and CDR2 YYREEE (reference sequence). The CDR3 contains 15 residues. CDR3 sequence reads: CASSLETGAFNEQFF. CDR3 coding DNA: TGTGCCAGCAGCTTGGAGACGGGAGCCTTCAATGAGCAGTTCTTC.

This chain joins TRBV5-4 and TRBJ2-3, with 7 bases fitting TRBD1. Germline CDR1 SGHNT, CDR2 YYREEE (reference sequence). The J segment lost 6 bases and the V segment lost 6 bases, leaving 10 bases of the junction unmatched. This CDR3 has 14 amino acids. The DNA of the CDR3 is TGTGCCAGCACCTCTCCGGGACAGAGGGATACGCAGTATTTT. It encodes CASTSPGQRDTQYF.

The chain recombines TRBV28 with TRBJ1-3; D not certain. The germline V gene encodes CDR1 MDHEN and CDR2 SYDVKM. The length of the CDR3 is 16 residues. Between the trimmed V and J ends, which lost 6 bases and 0 bases, there was a span of 15 bases. The CDR3: CASSFPVPSSGNTIYF. The CDR3 region has the DNA TGTGCCAGCAGCTTCCCCGTACCGAGCTCTGGAAACACCATATATTTT.

The V gene is TRBV29-1, the J gene TRBJ1-4; a weak D match, TRBD1 (5 bases). Looked up from germline, CDR1 is SQVTM and CDR2 is ANQGSEA. CDR3 length: 16 amino acids. V lost 2 bases to trimming and J lost 9 bases, with 22 bases between them. CDR3 sequence (DNA): TGCAGCGTTGAAAGCTCTAGGGAGGGGCGCAGGAAAAAACTGTTTTTT. Protein sequence: CSVESSREGRRKKLFF.

The chain joins TRBV6-5 to TRBJ1-4; 7 bases agree with TRBD1. CDR1 and CDR2 from the germline V gene are MNHEY and SVGAGI. The J segment lost 10 bases and the V segment lost 6 bases, leaving 11 bases of the junction unmatched. The CDR3 runs 14 residues. CDR3 DNA sequence: TGTGCCAGCAGACCCGACAGGGAATTTTTAAAACTGTTTTTT. Its protein product is CASRPDREFLKLFF.

The rearrangement uses TRBV6-5 and TRBJ2-7; a possible D gene is TRBD2 (5 bases). V shed 6 bases and J shed 7 bases, with 16 bases lying between them. Germline V gene sequence: CDR1 MNHEY, CDR2 SVGAGI. The CDR3 length is 13 residues. CDR3 DNA: TGTGCCAGCAGGGCCGGAGGATCGAGGGAGCAGTACTTC. Translating it yields CASRAGGSREQYF.

The chain recombines TRBV28 with TRBJ2-5; 14 bases agree with TRBD2. CDR1 and CDR2 from the germline V gene are MDHEN and SYDVKM. Trimming cost V 6 bases and J 1 base; bases outside gene matches: 4. CDR3 size: 16 residues. The CDR3 here is CASRIGLAGGQETQYF. The CDR3 region has the DNA TGTGCCAGCAGGATCGGACTAGCGGGGGGCCAAGAGACCCAGTACTTC.

The V gene is TRBV5-1, the J gene TRBJ1-4; D may be TRBD1 (5 bases). Trimming removed 4 bases at V and 5 bases at J, with 18 bases between. Germline-derived CDR1 and CDR2 are SGHRS and YFSETQ. This CDR3 spans 16 amino acids. Written as DNA, the CDR3 is TGCGCCAGCAGCCGGACCGGGTTGGACACGAATGAAAAACTGTTTTTT. It is translated as CASSRTGLDTNEKLFF.

The genes are TRBV5-1 and TRBJ1-2; 11 nucleotides match TRBD1. V gave up 4 bases and J gave up 8 bases; unmatched junction bases: 7. This CDR3 is built from 14 residues. Germline values: CDR1 SGHRS, CDR2 YFSETQ. CDR3 sequence reads: CASSIEGQGVGYTF. The CDR3, as DNA: TGCGCCAGCAGCATAGAGGGACAGGGGGTCGGCTACACCTTC.

This rearrangement joins TRBV5-5 to TRBJ2-6; D gene uncertain. Trimming took 4 bases from V and 0 from J, leaving 5 bases between them. Germline CDR1 reads SGHKS; CDR2 reads YYEKEE (reference sequence). CDR3 length: 14 amino acids. CDR3 coding DNA: TGTGCCAGCAGCCCCGTCTCTGGGGCCAACGTCCTGACTTTC. Its translation: CASSPVSGANVLTF. Supplemented by reference TRBV5-5 and TRBJ2-6, the full variable domain reads DAGVTQSPTHLIKTRGQQVTLRCSPISGHKSVSWYQQVLGQGPQFIFQYYEKEERGRGNFPDRFSARQFPNYSSELNVNALLLGDSALYLCASSPVSGANVLTFGAGSRLTVL.

The J gene is TRBJ2-3, the V gene TRBV6-6; 10 bases fit TRBD2. CDR1 MNHNY and CDR2 SVGAGI come from the germline V gene (reference sequence). V gave up 5 bases and J gave up 4 bases; unmatched junction bases: 9. The CDR3 contains 16 residues. As DNA, the CDR3 is TGTGCCAGCAGTACCGGAGCGGGAGGGCCGGCAGATACGCAGTATTTT. It yields the protein CASSTGAGGPADTQYF.

V gene TRBV5-1 combines with J gene TRBJ2-3, with 10 nucleotides matching TRBD2. This CDR3 has 15 residues. Per the germline V gene, CDR1 is SGHRS and CDR2 is YFSETQ. J lost 2 bases, V lost 4 bases, and 4 bases had no gene match. The CDR3 spells CASSPSGSYTDTQYF. CDR3 in DNA: TGCGCCAGCAGCCCTAGCGGGAGCTACACAGATACGCAGTATTTT. The variable domain in full, completed from reference TRBV5-1 and TRBJ2-3, reads KAGVTQTPRYLIKTRGQQVTLSCSPISGHRSVSWYQQTPGQGLQFLFEYFSETQRNKGNFPGRFSGRQFSNSRSEMNVSTLELGDSALYLCASSPSGSYTDTQYFGPGTRLTVL.

The chain links TRBV15 to TRBJ1-4, with 9 bases aligning to TRBD1. This CDR3 has 13 residues. With V trimmed by 6 bases and J by 8 bases, 4 bases remained unmatched. Germline CDR1 and CDR2: LNHNV and YYDKDF (reference sequence). The CDR3 DNA reads as TGTGCCACCAGGGGGACAGGGAACGAAAAACTGTTTTTT. Amino acid sequence: CATRGTGNEKLFF.

This chain connects TRBV10-1 to TRBJ2-1, with D perhaps matching TRBD1 (7 bases). In germline, CDR1 is WNHNN, CDR2 SYGVQD (reference sequence). V lost 5 bases to trimming and J lost 9 bases, with 11 bases between them. The length of the CDR3 is 12 residues. The CDR3 sequence: CASSTQGGEQFF. In nucleotides, the CDR3 is TGCGCCAGCAGTACTCAGGGGGGTGAGCAGTTCTTC.

The chain combines TRBV19 with TRBJ2-7; the D is unclear. The germline V and J ends were trimmed by 4 bases and 3 bases, with 10 bases remaining between them. This CDR3 contains 13 residues. From germline, CDR1 is LNHDA and CDR2 SQIVND (reference sequence). The CDR3, as DNA: TGTGCCAGTAGTAGATCCTATGGCTACGAGCAGTACTTC. As protein: CASSRSYGYEQYF.

The chain carries TRBV9 and TRBJ1-2, with D possibly TRBD1 on 5 matching bases. The CDR3 covers 15 residues. Between the trimmed V and J ends, which lost 0 bases and 7 bases, there was a span of 16 bases. Germline V gene sequence: CDR1 SGDLS, CDR2 YYNGEE. CDR3 residues: CASSVGKGGAGGYTF. The CDR3 DNA sequence: TGTGCCAGCAGCGTAGGAAAAGGAGGGGCGGGTGGCTACACCTTC.